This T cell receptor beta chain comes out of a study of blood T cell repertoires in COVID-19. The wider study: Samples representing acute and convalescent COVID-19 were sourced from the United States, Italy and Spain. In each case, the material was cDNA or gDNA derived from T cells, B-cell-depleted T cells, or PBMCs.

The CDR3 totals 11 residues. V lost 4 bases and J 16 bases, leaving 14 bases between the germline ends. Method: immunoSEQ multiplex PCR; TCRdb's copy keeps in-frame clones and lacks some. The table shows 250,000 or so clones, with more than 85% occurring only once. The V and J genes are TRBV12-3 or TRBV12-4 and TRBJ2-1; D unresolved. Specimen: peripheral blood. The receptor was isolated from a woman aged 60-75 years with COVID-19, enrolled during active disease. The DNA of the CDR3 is TGTGCCAGCAGTTACCTAGAAATATCCTTCTTC. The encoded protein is CASSYLEISFF.